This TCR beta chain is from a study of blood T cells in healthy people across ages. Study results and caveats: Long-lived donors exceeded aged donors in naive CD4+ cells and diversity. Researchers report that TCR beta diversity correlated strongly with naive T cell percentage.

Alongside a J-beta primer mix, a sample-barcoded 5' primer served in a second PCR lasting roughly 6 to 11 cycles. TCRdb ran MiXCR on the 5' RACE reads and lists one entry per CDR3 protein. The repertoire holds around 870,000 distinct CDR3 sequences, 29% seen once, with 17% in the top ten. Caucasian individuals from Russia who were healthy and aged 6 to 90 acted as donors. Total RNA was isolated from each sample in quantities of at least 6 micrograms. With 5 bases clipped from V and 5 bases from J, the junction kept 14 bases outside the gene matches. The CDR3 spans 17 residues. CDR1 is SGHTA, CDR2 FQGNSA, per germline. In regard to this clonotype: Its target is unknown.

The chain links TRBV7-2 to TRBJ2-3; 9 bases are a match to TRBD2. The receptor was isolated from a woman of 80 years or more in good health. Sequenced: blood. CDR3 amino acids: CASSVSLGGGARDTQYF. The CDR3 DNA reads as TGTGCCAGCAGCGTATCTCTGGGCGGGGGGGCCCGAGATACGCAGTATTTT.